The clone carrying this T cell receptor (beta chain) was detected a few times. Then a second PCR, running roughly 7 to 11 cycles, was carried out with a sample-barcoded 5' primer and a J-beta primer mix. One entry per CDR3 protein, called by TCRdb with MiXCR from the 5' RACE reads. The sample carries 1.5 million to 2 million distinct CDR3 sequences, around half recorded once. These data are taken from a study of blood T cells in healthy people across ages. Sequencing input: blood. This TCR was recovered from a woman between 40 and 50 years old in good health.

The CDR3 loop reads CASSLDSGPQETQYF. CDR3 in DNA: TGTGCCAGCAGCTTAGATAGCGGCCCCCAAGAGACCCAGTACTTC. The chain employs TRBV11-2 and TRBJ2-5; the D gene is possibly TRBD2 (6 bases). Germline values: CDR1 SGHAT, CDR2 FQNNGV. The V gene lost 0 bases and the J gene lost 1 base, with 9 bases spanning the gap. The CDR3 length is 15 residues. Complete variable domain (other parts from reference TRBV11-2 and TRBJ2-5): EAGVAQSPRYKIIEKRQSVAFWCNPISGHATLYWYQQILGQGPKLLIQFQNNGVVDDSQLPKDRFSAERLKGVDSTLKIQPAKLEDSAVYLCASSLDSGPQETQYFGPGTRLLVL.